This T cell receptor beta chain was found in a study of beta chain features in type 1 diabetes. Study-level findings and limits: Among type 1 diabetes patients, VDJ junctions had fewer insertions and more deletions. Type 1 diabetes patients had TCRB CDR3s that were shorter (moderately but significantly so) in all four CD4+ subsets.

Expressed TCRB transcripts were sequenced because the isolated RNA had all been reverse transcribed beforehand. Sequenced by immunoSEQ multiplex PCR; TCRdb stores in-frame clones only, minus some. The sample includes some 360,000 clones, roughly 9.8% of them seen just once. CD4+ naive, central memory, regulatory and stem cell-like memory cells were sorted via CD45RO/CCR7/CD25/CD127/CD95/CD27. This clone was counted between two and nine times. The antigen remains unidentified. The germline gives CDR1 LNHDA, CDR2 SQIVND (reference sequence). V was clipped by 5 bases and J by 2 bases, with 16 bases between them. The length of the CDR3 is 16 residues.

The gene calls are TRBV19 and TRBJ2-1; possibly TRBD1 for D (6 bases). Sample: central memory CD4+ T cells from blood. This sequence was found in a man younger than 40 with type 1 diabetes. The CDR3 DNA sequence: TGTGCCAGTAGTGTTACAGGGTTTGGCACCTACAATGAGCAGTTCTTC. As protein: CASSVTGFGTYNEQFF.